The following is a TCR beta chain sequence with its context. Trimming took off 1 base at V and 5 bases at J, with 15 bases between the two ends. In germline, CDR1 is SGHRS, CDR2 YFSETQ. The CDR3 extends over 15 amino acids. The sample originates from a study of blood T cell repertoires in COVID-19. Study summary: Samples came from the United States, Italy and Spain, spanning acute and convalescent COVID-19. T cells, B-cell-depleted T cells, or PBMCs supplied cDNA or gDNA.

Authors' analysis steps: For nucleated cells, counts were estimated from reference gene primer amplification. Repertoires were generated with immunoSEQ multiplex PCR, while TCRdb's copy carries only in-frame clones and drops some. V, J and clone size derive from that table, while D and trimming were established from the DNA sequence. The sample yields about 240,000 clones, 86% seen once. The sequence came from a man older than 75 with acute or convalescent COVID-19. The chain combines TRBV5-1 with TRBJ1-1, with D maybe TRBD1 (5 bases). The sample taken for sequencing was peripheral blood. This CDR3 reads CASSLLAGLGTEAFF. The DNA for the CDR3 is TGCGCCAGCAGCTTGCTGGCAGGGTTAGGGACTGAAGCTTTCTTT.